Listed below are T cell receptor beta chains from one sample, sequenced in a study of cytomegalovirus exposure and HLA in healthy donors. Data came from immunoSEQ multiplex PCR; TCRdb stores just in-frame clones and leaves some out. The sample lists 150,000 to 200,000 clones; around four fifths were seen once. Specimen: PBMCs. The source is a young woman in good health and CMV-seronegative. Each CDR3 is given with its conserved first and last residue. A D gene is named only where the DNA matches it firmly. Some rows have no size entry. The others give once, few or many, or a class for an expanded clone.

j_call | v_call | d_call | clone_size | cdr3_nt | cdr3_aa
TRBJ1-3 | TRBV6-5 | - | - | TGTGCCAGCAGTTTCGGACAGATAGGAAACACCATATATTTT | CASSFGQIGNTIYF
TRBJ2-7 | TRBV27 | TRBD2 | - | TGTGCCAGCAGTTTATACGGCGGGGGGCTCTCCTACGAGCAGTACTTC | CASSLYGGGLSYEQYF
TRBJ1-5 | TRBV12-2 | - | - | TGTGCAAGTCGCTTACAGTGCTCGGGGGTAGGAGGCAATCAGCCCCAGCATTTT | CASRLQCSGVGGNQPQHF
TRBJ2-2 | TRBV20-1 | - | - | TGCAGTGTCCCAAACACCGGGGAGCTGTTTTTT | CSVPNTGELFF
TRBJ2-2 | TRBV28 | - | - | TGTGCCAGCCTTAAACAGGCCGGGGAGCTGTTTTTT | CASLKQAGELFF
TRBJ1-4 | TRBV18 | TRBD1 | - | TGTGCCAGCTCACCACCAGGGGGCGGTGAAAAACTGTTTTTT | CASSPPGGGEKLFF
TRBJ2-5 | TRBV5-4 | TRBD1 | few | TGTGCCAGCAGCCGGGCGGACAGGCCACAGGGAGAGACCCAGTACTTC | CASSRADRPQGETQYF
TRBJ1-1 | TRBV7-9 | - | - | TGTGCCAGCAGCTTAGGGCAGGCAGCTTTCTTT | CASSLGQAAFF
TRBJ2-5 | TRBV5-4 | - | - | TGTGCCAGCAGCTTGACCCGGGACCAAGAGACCCAGTACTTC | CASSLTRDQETQYF
TRBJ1-5 | TRBV7-9 | TRBD1 | - | TGTGCCAGCAGCCCGGGACAGAACCCCAATCAGCCCCAGCATTTT | CASSPGQNPNQPQHF
TRBJ1-1 | TRBV5-1 | - | - | TGCGCCAGCTCAACCGAAGGGGGGAACACTGAAGCTTTCTTT | CASSTEGGNTEAFF
TRBJ2-3 | TRBV2 | TRBD1 | - | TGTGCCAGCAGTCGACAGGGGTTTAGCACAGATACGCAGTATTTT | CASSRQGFSTDTQYF
TRBJ2-7 | TRBV6-1 | TRBD1 | - | TGTGCCAGCAGATTAGGGACAGGTTCCTACGAGCAGTACTTC | CASRLGTGSYEQYF
TRBJ1-5 | TRBV6-1 | TRBD1 | once | TGTGCCAGCAGCCCCACAGGGGTTGGCAATCAGCCCCAGCATTTT | CASSPTGVGNQPQHF
TRBJ1-2 | TRBV29-1 | - | - | TGCAGCGTTGAATTAGGGTACAGGGTGGGCTACACCTTC | CSVELGYRVGYTF
TRBJ1-2 | TRBV6-1 | TRBD1 | - | TGTGCCAGCGGGGGGACAGGGAACGGTGGCTACACCTTC | CASGGTGNGGYTF
TRBJ1-5 | TRBV19 | TRBD1 | - | TGTGCCAGTAGTGCCCGAGACAGGGAGAACCAGCCCCAGCATTTT | CASSARDRENQPQHF
TRBJ2-7 | TRBV5-1 | TRBD1 | - | TGCGCCAGCAGCTTCCGACAGGGGGCTCTCGAGCAGTACTTC | CASSFRQGALEQYF
TRBJ2-1 | TRBV5-1 | TRBD2 | - | TGCGCCAGCAGCTTGGTAGCGGGGGCTGGTTACAATGAGCAGTTCTTC | CASSLVAGAGYNEQFF
TRBJ1-2 | TRBV2 | - | few | TGTGCCAGCATCCAGGGGCCGACTAACTATGGCTACACCTTC | CASIQGPTNYGYTF
TRBJ1-1 | TRBV5-6 | TRBD1 | - | TGTGCCAGCAGCTTGGAGGGGGCTAGCACTGAAGCTTTCTTT | CASSLEGASTEAFF
TRBJ1-2 | TRBV6-1 | TRBD1 | - | TGTGCCAGCAGTGGGAATACAGGGGGCAACTATGGCTACACCTTC | CASSGNTGGNYGYTF
TRBJ1-3 | TRBV11-2 | - | - | TGTGCCAGCAGCTTCTCAGGGCCTGGAAACACCATATATTTT | CASSFSGPGNTIYF